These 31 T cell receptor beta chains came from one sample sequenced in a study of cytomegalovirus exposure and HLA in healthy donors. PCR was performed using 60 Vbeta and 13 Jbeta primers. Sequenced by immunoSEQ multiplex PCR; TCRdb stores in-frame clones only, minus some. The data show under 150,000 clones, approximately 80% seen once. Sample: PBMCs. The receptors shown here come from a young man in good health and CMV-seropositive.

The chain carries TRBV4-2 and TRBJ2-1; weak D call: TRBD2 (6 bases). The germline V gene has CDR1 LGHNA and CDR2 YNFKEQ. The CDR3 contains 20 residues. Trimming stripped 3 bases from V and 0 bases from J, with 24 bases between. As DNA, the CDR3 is TGTGCCAGCAGCCAGGCAAGACTACGGAGGGTTTTGGACTCCTACAATGAGCAGTTCTTC. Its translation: CASSQARLRRVLDSYNEQFF.

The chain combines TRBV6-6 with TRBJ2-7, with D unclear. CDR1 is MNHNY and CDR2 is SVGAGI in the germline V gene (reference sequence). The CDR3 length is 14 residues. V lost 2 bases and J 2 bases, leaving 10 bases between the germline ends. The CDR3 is CASSYVAETYEQYF. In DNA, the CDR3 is TGTGCCAGCAGTTACGTGGCGGAGACCTACGAGCAGTACTTC.

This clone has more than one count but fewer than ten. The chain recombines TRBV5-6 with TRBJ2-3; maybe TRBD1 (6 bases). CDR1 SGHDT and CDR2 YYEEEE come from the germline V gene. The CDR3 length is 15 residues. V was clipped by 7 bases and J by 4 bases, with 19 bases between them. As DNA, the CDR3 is TGTGCCAGCTTCTTGCAAACAGGGTTTGCAGATACGCAGTATTTT. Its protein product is CASFLQTGFADTQYF.

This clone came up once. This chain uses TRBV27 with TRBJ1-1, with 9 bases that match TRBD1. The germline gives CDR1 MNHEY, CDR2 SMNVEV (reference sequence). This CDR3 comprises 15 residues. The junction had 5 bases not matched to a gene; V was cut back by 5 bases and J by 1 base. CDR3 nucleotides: TGTGCCAGCAGTACCCGGACAGGGGCGAACACTGAAGCTTTCTTT. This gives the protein CASSTRTGANTEAFF.

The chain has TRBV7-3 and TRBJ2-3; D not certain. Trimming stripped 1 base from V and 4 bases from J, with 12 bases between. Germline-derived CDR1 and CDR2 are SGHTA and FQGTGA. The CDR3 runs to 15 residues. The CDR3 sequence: CASSLNTVAADTQYF. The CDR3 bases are TGTGCCAGCAGCTTAAATACGGTAGCCGCAGATACGCAGTATTTT.

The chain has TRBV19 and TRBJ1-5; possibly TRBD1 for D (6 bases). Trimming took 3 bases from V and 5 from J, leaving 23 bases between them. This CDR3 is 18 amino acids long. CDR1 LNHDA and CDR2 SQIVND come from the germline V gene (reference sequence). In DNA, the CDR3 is TGTGCCAGTAGTATCAGATGGACAGCCCAAAACCTGGATCAGCCCCAGCATTTT. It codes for CASSIRWTAQNLDQPQHF.

Here the CDR3 DNA reads TGTGCCAGCAGTGAGAGGGCGGGAATAGGCAATCAGCCCCAGCATTTT. Encoded protein: CASSERAGIGNQPQHF. The V call is TRBV2, the J call TRBJ1-5; no definite D call. V gave up 3 bases and J gave up 2 bases, with 14 bases separating them. CDR1 and CDR2 from the germline V gene are SNHLY and FYNNEI. CDR3 length: 16 amino acids. The complete variable domain, with remaining parts taken from reference TRBV2 and TRBJ1-5, reads EPEVTQTPSHQVTQMGQEVILRCVPISNHLYFYWYRQILGQKVEFLVSFYNNEISEKSEIFDDQFSVERPDGSNFTLKIRSTKLEDSAMYFCASSERAGIGNQPQHFGDGTRLSIL.

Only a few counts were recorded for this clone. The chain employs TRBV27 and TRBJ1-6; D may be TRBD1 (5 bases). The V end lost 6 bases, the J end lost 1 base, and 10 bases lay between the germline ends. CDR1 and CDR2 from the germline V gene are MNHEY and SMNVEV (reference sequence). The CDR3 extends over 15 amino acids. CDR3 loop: CASSGGGSYNSPLHF. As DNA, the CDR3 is TGTGCCAGCAGCGGGGGTGGGTCCTATAATTCACCCCTCCACTTT.

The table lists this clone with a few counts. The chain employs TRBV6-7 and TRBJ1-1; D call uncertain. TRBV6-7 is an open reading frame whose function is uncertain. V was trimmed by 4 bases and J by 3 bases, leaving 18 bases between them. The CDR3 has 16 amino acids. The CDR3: CASSSPTLGVDTEAFF. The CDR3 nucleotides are TGTGCCAGCAGTTCCCCTACTTTGGGCGTGGACACTGAAGCTTTCTTT.

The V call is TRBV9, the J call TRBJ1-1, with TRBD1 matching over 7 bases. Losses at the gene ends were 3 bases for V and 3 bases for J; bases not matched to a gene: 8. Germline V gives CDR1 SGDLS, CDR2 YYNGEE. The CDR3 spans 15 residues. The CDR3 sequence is CASSAGGRGHTEAFF. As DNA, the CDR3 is TGTGCCAGCAGCGCAGGGGGTCGGGGTCACACTGAAGCTTTCTTT.

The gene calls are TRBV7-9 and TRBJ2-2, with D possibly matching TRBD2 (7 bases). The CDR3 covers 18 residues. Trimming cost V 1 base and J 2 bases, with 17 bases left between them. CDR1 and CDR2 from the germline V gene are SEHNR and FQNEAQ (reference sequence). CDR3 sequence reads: CASSLGRAGALNTGELFF. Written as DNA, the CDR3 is TGTGCCAGCAGCTTAGGTCGCGCGGGGGCTTTAAACACCGGGGAGCTGTTTTTT.

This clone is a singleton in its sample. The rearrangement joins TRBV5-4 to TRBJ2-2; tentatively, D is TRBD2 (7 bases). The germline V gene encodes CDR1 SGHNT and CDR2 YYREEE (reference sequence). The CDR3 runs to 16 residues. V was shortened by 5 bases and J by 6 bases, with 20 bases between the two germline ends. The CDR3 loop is CASRGGASGVPGELFF. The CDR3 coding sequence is TGTGCCAGCAGGGGGGGGGCAAGTGGTGTCCCCGGGGAGCTGTTTTTT.

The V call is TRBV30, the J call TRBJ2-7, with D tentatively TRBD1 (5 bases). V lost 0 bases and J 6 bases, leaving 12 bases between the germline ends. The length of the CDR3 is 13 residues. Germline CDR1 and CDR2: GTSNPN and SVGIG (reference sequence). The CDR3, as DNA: TGTGCCTGGAGTGTGCCCCCAAGGGGCGAGCAGTACTTC. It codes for CAWSVPPRGEQYF.

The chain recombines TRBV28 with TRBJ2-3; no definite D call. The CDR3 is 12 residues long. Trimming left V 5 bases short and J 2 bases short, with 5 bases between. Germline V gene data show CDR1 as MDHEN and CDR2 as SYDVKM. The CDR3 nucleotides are TGTGCCAGCAGTCCCGTCACAGATACGCAGTATTTT. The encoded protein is CASSPVTDTQYF.

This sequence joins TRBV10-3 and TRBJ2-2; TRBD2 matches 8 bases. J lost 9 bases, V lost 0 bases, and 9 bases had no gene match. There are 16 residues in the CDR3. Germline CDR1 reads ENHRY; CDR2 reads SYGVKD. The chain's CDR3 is CAISESRRRGERELFF. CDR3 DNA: TGTGCCATCAGTGAGTCGCGGCGGCGGGGGGAGAGGGAGCTGTTTTTT.

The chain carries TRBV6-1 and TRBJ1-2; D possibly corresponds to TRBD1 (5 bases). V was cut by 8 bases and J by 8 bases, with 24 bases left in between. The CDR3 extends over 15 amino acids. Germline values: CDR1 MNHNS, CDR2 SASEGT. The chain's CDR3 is CASFYRGLGDQGYTF. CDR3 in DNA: TGTGCCAGCTTTTACCGGGGACTTGGCGACCAGGGCTACACCTTC.

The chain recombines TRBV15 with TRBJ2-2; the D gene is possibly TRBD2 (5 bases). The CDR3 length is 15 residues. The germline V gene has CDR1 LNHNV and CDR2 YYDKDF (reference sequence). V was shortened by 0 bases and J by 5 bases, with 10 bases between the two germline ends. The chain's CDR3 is CATSRDREETGELFF. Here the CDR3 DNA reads TGTGCCACCAGCAGAGATCGGGAAGAAACCGGGGAGCTGTTTTTT.

The CDR3 coding sequence is TGTGCCAGCAGCCCCGGGACTAGCGGGAACACCGGGGAGCTGTTTTTT. Its protein is CASSPGTSGNTGELFF. The chain employs TRBV5-4 and TRBJ2-2; TRBD2 matches at 11 bases. Germline values: CDR1 SGHNT, CDR2 YYREEE (reference sequence). V trimming: 4 bases; J trimming: 1 base; junction bases outside the gene matches: 3. The CDR3 has 16 amino acids.

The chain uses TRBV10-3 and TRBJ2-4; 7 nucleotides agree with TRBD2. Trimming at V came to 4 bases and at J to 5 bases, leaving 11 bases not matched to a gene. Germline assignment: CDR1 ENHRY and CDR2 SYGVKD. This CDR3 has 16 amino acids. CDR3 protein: CAISATGGRGENIQYF. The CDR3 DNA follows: TGTGCCATCAGTGCCACCGGGGGGAGAGGGGAAAACATTCAGTACTTC.

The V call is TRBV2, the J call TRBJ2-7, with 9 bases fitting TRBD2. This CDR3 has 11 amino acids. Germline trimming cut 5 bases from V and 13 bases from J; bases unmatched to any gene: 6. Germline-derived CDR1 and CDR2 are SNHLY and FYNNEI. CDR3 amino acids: CASSTSGSRYF. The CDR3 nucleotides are TGTGCCAGCAGTACTAGCGGGTCCAGATACTTC.

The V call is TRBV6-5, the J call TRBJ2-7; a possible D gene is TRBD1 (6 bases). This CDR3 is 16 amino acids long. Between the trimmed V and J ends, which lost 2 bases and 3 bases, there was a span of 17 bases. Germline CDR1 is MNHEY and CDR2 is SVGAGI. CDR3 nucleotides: TGTGCCAGCAGTTACGTACCAGGGACACTATTCTACGAGCAGTACTTC. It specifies CASSYVPGTLFYEQYF.

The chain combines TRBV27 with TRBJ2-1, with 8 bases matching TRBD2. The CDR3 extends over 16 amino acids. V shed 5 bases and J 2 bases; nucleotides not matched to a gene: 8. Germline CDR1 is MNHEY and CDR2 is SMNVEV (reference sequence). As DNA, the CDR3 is TGTGCCAGCAGTCCATTCTTAGCGGGACCCTACAATGAGCAGTTCTTC. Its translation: CASSPFLAGPYNEQFF.

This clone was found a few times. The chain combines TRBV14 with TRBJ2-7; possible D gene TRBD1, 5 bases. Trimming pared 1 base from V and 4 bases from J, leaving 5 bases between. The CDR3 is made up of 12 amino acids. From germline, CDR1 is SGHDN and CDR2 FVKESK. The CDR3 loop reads CASSQAGYEQYF. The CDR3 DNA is TGTGCCAGCAGCCAAGCAGGGTACGAGCAGTACTTC.

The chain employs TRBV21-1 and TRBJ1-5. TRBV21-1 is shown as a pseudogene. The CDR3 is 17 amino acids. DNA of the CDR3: TGTGCCAGCAGCAAAAGCCCGAGACGAGGGTGGAGGGAGCCCCAGCATTTT. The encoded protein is CASSKSPRRGWREPQHF.

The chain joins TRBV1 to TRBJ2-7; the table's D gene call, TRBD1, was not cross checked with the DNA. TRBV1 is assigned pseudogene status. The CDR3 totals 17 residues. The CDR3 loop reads CTSSQHPPGQGSYEQYF. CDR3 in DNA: TGCACCAGCAGCCAACATCCACCGGGACAGGGGTCTTACGAGCAGTACTTC.

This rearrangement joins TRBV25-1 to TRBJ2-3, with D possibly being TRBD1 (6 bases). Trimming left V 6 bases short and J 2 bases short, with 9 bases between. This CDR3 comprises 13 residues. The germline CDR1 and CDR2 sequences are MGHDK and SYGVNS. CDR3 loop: CASRHRVTDTQYF. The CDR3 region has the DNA TGTGCCAGCAGGCACAGGGTCACAGATACGCAGTATTTT.

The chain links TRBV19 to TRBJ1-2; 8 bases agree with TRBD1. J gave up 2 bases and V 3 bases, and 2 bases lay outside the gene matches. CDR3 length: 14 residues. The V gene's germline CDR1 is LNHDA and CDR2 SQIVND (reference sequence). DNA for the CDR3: TGTGCCAGTAGTATGACAGGGGCCAACTATGGCTACACCTTC. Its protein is CASSMTGANYGYTF.

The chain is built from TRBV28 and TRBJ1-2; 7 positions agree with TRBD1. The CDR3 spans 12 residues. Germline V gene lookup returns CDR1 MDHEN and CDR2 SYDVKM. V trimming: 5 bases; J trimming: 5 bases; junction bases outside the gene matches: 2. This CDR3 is CASSPGQYGYTF. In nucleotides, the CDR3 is TGTGCCAGCAGTCCGGGACAGTATGGCTACACCTTC.

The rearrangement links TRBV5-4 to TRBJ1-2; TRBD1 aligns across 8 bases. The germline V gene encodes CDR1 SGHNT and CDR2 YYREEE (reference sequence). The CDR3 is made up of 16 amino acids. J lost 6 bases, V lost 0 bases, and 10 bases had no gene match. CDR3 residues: CASSLEQGAIPHGYTF. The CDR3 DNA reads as TGTGCCAGCAGCTTGGAGCAGGGGGCAATTCCCCATGGCTACACCTTC.

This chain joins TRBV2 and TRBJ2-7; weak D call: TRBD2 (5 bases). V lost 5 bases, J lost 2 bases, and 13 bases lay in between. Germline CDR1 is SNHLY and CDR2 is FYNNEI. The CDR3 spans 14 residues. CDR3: CASSRTRETYEQYF. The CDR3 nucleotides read TGTGCCAGCAGTCGTACTCGGGAAACCTACGAGCAGTACTTC. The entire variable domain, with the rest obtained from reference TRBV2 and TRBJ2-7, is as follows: EPEVTQTPSHQVTQMGQEVILRCVPISNHLYFYWYRQILGQKVEFLVSFYNNEISEKSEIFDDQFSVERPDGSNFTLKIRSTKLEDSAMYFCASSRTRETYEQYFGPGTRLTVT.

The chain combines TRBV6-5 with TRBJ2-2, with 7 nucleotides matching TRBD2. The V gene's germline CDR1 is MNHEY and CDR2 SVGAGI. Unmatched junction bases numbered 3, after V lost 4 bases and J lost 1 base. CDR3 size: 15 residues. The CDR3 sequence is CASSWGGRNTGELFF. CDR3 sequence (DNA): TGTGCCAGCAGTTGGGGCGGGAGGAACACCGGGGAGCTGTTTTTT.